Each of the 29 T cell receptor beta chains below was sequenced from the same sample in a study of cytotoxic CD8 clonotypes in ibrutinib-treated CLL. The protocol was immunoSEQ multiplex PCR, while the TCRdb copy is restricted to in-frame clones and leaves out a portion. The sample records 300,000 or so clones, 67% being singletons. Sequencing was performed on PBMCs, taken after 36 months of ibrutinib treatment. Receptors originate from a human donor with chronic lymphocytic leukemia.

The CDR3 nucleotides read TGTGCCAGCAACCGGGACAGGGGGCTCAACACCATATATTTT. Protein sequence: CASNRDRGLNTIYF. This chain links TRBV2 with TRBJ1-3; 12 nucleotides match TRBD1. The CDR3 consists of 14 residues. The germline V gene encodes CDR1 SNHLY and CDR2 FYNNEI. J was trimmed by 7 bases and V by 7 bases; bases with no gene match: 5.

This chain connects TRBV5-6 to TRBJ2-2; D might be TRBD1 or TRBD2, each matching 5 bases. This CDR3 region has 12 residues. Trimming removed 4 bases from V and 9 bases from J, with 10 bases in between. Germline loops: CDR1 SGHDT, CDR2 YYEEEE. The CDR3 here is CASSEGPRELFF. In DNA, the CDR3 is TGTGCCAGCAGCGAGGGACCTCGGGAGCTGTTTTTT.

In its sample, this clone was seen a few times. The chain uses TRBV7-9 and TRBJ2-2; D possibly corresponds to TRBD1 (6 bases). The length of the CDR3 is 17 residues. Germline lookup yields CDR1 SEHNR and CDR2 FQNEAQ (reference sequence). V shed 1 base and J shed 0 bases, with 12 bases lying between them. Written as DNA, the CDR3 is TGTGCCAGCAGCTTAGGCTCCAGGGGCGCGAACACCGGGGAGCTGTTTTTT. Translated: CASSLGSRGANTGELFF.

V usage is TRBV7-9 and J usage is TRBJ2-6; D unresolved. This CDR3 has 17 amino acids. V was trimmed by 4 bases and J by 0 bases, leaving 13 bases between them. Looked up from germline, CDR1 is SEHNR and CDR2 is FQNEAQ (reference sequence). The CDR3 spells CASSYLVRPSGANVLTF. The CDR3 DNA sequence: TGTGCCAGCAGCTATCTCGTAAGGCCCTCTGGGGCCAACGTCCTGACTTTC.

The CDR3 loop reads CASTGPGYNEQFF. As DNA, the CDR3 is TGTGCCAGCACCGGGCCCGGCTACAATGAGCAGTTCTTC. The V gene is TRBV11-3, the J gene TRBJ2-1; D remains ambiguous. V lost 7 bases and J lost 3, with 10 bases in between. CDR3 length equals 13 residues. Germline CDR1 is SGHNT and CDR2 is YENEEA.

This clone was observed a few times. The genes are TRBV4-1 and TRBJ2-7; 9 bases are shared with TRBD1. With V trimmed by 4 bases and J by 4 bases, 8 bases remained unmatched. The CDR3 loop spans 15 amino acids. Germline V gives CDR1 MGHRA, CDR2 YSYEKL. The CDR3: CASSRDRALAYEQYF. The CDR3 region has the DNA TGCGCCAGCAGCCGGGACAGGGCCCTAGCGTACGAGCAGTACTTC.

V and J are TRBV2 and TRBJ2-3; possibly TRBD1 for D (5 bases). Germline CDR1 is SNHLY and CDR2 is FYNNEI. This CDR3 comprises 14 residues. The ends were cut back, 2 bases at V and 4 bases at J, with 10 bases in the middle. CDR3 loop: CASSESAGSDTQYF. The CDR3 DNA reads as TGTGCCAGCAGTGAATCGGCAGGGTCAGATACGCAGTATTTT.

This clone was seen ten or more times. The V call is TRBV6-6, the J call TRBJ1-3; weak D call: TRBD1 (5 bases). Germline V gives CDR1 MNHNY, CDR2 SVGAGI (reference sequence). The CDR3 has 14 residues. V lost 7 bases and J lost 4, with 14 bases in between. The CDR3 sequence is CASKGSRGGNTIYF. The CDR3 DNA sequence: TGTGCCAGCAAGGGCTCACGGGGCGGAAACACCATATATTTT.

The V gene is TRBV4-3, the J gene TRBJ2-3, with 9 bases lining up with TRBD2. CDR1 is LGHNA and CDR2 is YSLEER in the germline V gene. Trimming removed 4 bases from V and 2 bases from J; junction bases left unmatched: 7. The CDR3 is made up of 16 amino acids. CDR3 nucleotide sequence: TGCGCCAGCAGCCGTAACCCTAGCGGGGACACAGATACGCAGTATTTT. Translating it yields CASSRNPSGDTDTQYF.

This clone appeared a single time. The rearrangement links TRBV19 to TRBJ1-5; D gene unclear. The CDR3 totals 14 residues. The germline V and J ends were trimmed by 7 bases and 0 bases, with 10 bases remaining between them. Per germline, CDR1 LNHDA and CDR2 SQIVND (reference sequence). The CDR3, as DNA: TGTGCCAGTAAAAAGGTAAATAGCAATCAGCCCCAGCATTTT. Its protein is CASKKVNSNQPQHF.

CDR3 amino acids: CASSQYPSGRVEAFF. DNA for the CDR3: TGTGCCAGCAGTCAGTATCCCTCAGGGCGGGTTGAAGCTTTCTTT. The rearrangement uses TRBV7-8 and TRBJ1-1; possible D gene TRBD1, 5 bases. The CDR3 spans 15 residues. The V and J ends lost 6 bases and 7 bases respectively, with 21 bases between them. Germline V gene data show CDR1 as SGHVS and CDR2 as FQNEAQ.

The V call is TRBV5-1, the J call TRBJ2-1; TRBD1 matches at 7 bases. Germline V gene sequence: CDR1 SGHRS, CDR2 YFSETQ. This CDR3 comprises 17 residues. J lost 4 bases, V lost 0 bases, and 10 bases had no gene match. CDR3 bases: TGCGCCAGCAGCTTGGTGTTAACCGGGACAGTTTACAATGAGCAGTTCTTC. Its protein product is CASSLVLTGTVYNEQFF.

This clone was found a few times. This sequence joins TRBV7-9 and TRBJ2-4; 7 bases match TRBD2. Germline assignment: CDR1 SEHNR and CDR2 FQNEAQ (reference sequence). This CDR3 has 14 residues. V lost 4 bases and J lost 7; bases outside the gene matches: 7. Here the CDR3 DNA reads TGTGCCAGCAGCTGGGGCGGGAGCTTCAACATTCAGTACTTC. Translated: CASSWGGSFNIQYF. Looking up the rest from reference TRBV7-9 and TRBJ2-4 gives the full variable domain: DTGVSQNPRHKITKRGQNVTFRCDPISEHNRLYWYRQTLGQGPEFLTYFQNEAQLEKSRLLSDRFSAERPKGSFSTLEIQRTEQGDSAMYLCASSWGGSFNIQYFGAGTRLSVL.

Here the CDR3 DNA reads TGCAGCGTTTCCGGGACAGGGGTCACCGGGGAGCTGTTTTTT. Its translation: CSVSGTGVTGELFF. The chain joins TRBV29-1 to TRBJ2-2; 10 positions agree with TRBD1. The germline V gene has CDR1 SQVTM and CDR2 ANQGSEA. The CDR3 runs 14 residues. The V segment lost 5 bases and the J segment 4 bases; nucleotides outside the gene matches: 4.

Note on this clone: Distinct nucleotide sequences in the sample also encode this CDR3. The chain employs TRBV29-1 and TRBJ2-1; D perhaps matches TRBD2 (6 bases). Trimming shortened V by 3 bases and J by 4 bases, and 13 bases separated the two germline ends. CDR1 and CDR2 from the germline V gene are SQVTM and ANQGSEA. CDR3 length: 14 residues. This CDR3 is CSVEGGYPYNEQFF. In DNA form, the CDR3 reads TGCAGCGTTGAGGGGGGTTACCCTTACAATGAGCAGTTCTTC.

In nucleotides, the CDR3 is TGCGCCAGCAGCCATGGTCTAGCCCCAGATACGCAGTATTTT. It specifies CASSHGLAPDTQYF. V gene TRBV4-3 combines with J gene TRBJ2-3; the D gene is possibly TRBD2 (5 bases). Trimming shortened V by 3 bases and J by 4 bases, and 11 bases separated the two germline ends. The CDR3 runs to 14 residues. Germline V gives CDR1 LGHNA, CDR2 YSLEER.

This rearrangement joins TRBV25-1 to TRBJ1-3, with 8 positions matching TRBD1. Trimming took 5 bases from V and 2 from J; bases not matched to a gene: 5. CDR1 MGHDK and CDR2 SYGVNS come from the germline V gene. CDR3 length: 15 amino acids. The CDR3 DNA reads TGTGCCAGCAGTAGACAGGGGAAGGCTGGAAACACCATATATTTT. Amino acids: CASSRQGKAGNTIYF.

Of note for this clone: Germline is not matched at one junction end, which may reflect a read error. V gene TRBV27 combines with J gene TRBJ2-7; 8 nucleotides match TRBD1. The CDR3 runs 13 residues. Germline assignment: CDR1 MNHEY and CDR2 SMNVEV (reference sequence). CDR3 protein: CATSFGQGYEQYF. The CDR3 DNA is TGTGCCACCAGTTTTGGACAGGGATACGAGCAGTACTTC.

The CDR3 nucleotides read TGTGCCAGCAGAACAAGACAGGGGGCCAACACTGAAGCTTTCTTT. Its protein is CASRTRQGANTEAFF. The genes are TRBV7-9 and TRBJ1-1; 10 nucleotides align to TRBD1. Germline CDR1 reads SEHNR; CDR2 reads FQNEAQ (reference sequence). The CDR3 loop spans 15 amino acids. V lost 6 bases and J lost 2; bases outside the gene matches: 6.

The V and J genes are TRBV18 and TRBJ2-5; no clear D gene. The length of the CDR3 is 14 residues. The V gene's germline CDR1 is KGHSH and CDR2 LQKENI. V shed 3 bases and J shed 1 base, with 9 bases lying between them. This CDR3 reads CASSPRLGQETQYF. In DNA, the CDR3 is TGTGCCAGCTCACCCCGACTGGGCCAAGAGACCCAGTACTTC.

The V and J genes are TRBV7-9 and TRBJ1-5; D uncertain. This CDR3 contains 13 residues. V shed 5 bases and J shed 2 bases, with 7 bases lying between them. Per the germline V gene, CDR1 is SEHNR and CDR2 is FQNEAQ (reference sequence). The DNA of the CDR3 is TGTGCCAGCAGCCCCGGGCGCAATCAGCCCCAGCATTTT. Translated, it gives CASSPGRNQPQHF.

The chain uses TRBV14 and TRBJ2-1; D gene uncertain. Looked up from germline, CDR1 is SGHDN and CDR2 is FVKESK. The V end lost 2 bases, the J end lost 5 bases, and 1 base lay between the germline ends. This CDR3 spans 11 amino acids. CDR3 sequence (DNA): TGTGCCAGCAGCCAAAACAATGAGCAGTTCTTC. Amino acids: CASSQNNEQFF.

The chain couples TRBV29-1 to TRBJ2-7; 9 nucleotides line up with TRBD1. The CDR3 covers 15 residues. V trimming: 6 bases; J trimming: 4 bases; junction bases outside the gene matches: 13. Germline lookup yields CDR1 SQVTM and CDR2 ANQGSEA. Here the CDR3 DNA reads TGCAGCGTGGCCCGGGACAGGGATTTAATGTACGAGCAGTACTTC. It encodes CSVARDRDLMYEQYF.

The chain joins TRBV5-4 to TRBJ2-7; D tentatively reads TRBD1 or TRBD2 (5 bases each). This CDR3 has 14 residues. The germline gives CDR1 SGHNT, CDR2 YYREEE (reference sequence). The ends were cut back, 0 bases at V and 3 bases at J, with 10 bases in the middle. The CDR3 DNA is TGTGCCAGCAGCTTGGGAGGGGATTACTACGAGCAGTACTTC. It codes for CASSLGGDYYEQYF.

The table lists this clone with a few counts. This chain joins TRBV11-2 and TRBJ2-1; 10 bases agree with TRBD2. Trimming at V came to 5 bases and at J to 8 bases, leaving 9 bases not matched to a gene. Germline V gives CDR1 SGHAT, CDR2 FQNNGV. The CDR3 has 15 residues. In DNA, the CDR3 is TGTGCCAGCAGCAAACTAGCGGGAACTGAGGATGAGCAGTTCTTC. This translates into CASSKLAGTEDEQFF.

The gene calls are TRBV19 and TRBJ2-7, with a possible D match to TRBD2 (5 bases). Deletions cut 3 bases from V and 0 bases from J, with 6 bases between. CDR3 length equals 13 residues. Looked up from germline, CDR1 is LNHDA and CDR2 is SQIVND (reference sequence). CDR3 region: CASSIRDSYEQYF. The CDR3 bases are TGTGCCAGTAGTATCCGGGACTCCTACGAGCAGTACTTC.

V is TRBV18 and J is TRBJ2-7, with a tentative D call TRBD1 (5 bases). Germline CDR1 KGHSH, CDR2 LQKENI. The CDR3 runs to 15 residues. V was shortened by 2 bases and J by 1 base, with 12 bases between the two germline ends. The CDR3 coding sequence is TGTGCCAGCTCACCAAACAGGCCACTTTCCTACGAGCAGTACTTC. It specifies CASSPNRPLSYEQYF.

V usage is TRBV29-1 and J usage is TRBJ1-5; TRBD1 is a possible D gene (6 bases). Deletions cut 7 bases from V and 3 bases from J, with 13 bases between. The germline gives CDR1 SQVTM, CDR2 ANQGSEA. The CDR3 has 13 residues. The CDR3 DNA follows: TGCAGCGCGCAGGACAGCCTCAATCAGCCCCAGCATTTT. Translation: CSAQDSLNQPQHF.

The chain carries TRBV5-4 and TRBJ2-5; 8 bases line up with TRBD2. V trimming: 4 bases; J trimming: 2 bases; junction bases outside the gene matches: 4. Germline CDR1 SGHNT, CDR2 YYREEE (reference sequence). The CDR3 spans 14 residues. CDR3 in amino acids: CASSRTSPQETQYF. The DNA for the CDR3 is TGTGCCAGCAGCCGGACTAGCCCTCAAGAGACCCAGTACTTC.